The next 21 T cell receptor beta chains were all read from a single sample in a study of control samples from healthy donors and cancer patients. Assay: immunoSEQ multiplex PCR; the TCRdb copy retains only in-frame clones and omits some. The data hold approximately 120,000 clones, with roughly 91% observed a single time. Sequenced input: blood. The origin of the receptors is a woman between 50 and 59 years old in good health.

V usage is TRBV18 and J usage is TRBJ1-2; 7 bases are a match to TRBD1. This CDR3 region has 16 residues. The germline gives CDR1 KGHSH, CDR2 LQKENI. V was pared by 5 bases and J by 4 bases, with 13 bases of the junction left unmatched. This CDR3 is CASSGQQGKRAYGYTF. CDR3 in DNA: TGTGCCAGCTCAGGCCAACAGGGGAAGCGAGCCTATGGCTACACCTTC.

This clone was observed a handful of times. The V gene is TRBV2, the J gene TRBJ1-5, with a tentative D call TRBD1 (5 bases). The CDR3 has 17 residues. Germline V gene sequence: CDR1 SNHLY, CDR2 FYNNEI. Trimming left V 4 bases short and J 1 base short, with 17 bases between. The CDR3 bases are TGTGCCAGCAGTGTTGGGGGTGGGCGTTCGAGCAATCAGCCCCAGCATTTT. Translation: CASSVGGGRSSNQPQHF.

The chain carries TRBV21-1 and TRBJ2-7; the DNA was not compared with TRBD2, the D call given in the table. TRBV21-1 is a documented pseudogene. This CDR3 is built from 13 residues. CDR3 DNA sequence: TGTGCCAGCAGCAAAGGCGCTCATTACGAGCAGTACGTC. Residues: CASSKGAHYEQYV.

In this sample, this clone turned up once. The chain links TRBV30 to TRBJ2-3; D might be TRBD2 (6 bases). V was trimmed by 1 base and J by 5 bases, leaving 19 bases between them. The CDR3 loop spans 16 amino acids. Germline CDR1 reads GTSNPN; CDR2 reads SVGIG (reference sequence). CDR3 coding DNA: TGTGCCTGGAGTGCCCCCGTTGGAGGGCTGGGAGATACGCAGTATTTT. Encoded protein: CAWSAPVGGLGDTQYF.

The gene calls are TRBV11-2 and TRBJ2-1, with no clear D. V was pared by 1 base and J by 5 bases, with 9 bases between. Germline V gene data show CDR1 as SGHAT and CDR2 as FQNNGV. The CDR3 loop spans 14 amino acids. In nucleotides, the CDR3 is TGTGCCAGCAGCTTAGTCCTGTTGCACAATGAGCAGTTCTTC. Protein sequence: CASSLVLLHNEQFF.

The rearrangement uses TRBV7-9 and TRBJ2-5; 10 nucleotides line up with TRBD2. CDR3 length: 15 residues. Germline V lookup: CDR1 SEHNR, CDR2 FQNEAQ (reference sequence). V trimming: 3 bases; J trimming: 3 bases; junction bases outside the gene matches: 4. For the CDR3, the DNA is TGTGCCAGCAGCTTCAGGACTAGCGGAAAAGAGACCCAGTACTTC. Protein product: CASSFRTSGKETQYF.

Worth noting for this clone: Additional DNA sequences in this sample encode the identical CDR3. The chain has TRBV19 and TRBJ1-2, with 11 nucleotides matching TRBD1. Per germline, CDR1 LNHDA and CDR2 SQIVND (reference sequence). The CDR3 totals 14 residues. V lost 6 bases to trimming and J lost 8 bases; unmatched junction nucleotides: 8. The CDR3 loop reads CASRIAGTGGGYTF. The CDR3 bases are TGTGCCAGTAGGATTGCCGGGACAGGGGGGGGCTACACCTTC.

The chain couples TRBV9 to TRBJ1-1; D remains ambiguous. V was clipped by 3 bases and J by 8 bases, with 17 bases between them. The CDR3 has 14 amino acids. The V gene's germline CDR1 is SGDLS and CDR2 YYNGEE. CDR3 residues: CASSGGPGLLEAFF. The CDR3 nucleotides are TGTGCCAGCAGCGGCGGTCCTGGACTTCTCGAAGCTTTCTTT.

CDR3 nucleotide sequence: TGTGCCAGCAGCGGTCCCGGGACCACCCTTTACGAGCAGTACTTC. Amino acids: CASSGPGTTLYEQYF. The V and J genes are TRBV2 and TRBJ2-7, with D possibly called TRBD1 or TRBD2 (5 bases each). This CDR3 region has 15 residues. Germline values: CDR1 SNHLY, CDR2 FYNNEI. Trimming pared 6 bases from V and 4 bases from J, leaving 19 bases between.

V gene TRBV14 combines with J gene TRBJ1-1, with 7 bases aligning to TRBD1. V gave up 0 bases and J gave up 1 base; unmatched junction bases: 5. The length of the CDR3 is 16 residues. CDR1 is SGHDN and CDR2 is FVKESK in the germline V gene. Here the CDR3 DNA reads TGTGCCAGCAGCCAAGAATTCGGACAGGCGAACACTGAAGCTTTCTTT. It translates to CASSQEFGQANTEAFF.

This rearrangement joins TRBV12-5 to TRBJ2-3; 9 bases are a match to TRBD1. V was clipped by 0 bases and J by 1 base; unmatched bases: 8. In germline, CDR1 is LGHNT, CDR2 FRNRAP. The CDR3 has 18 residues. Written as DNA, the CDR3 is TGTGCTAGTGGTTTGGTTCCCAAACAGGGGGCGGGCACAGATACGCAGTATTTT. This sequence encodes CASGLVPKQGAGTDTQYF.

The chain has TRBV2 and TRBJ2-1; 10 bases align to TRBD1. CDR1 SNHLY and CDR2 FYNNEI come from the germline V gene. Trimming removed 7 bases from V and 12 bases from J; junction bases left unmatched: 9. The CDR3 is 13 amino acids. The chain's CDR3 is CASISSGTGVQFF. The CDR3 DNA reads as TGTGCCAGCATCAGTTCCGGGACAGGGGTGCAGTTCTTC.

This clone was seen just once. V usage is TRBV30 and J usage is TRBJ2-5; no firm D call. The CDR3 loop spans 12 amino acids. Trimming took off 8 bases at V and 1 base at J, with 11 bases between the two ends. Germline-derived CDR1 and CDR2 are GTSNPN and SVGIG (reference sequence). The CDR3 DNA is TGTGCCGTATCAGATTCCCAAGAGACCCAGTACTTC. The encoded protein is CAVSDSQETQYF.

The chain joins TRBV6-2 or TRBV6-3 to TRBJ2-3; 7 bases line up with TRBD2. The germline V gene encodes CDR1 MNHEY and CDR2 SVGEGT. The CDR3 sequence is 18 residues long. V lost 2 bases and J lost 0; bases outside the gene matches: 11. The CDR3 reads CASSYRGGRYSSTDTQYF. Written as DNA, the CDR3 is TGTGCCAGCAGTTACCGCGGGGGAAGATACAGTAGCACAGATACGCAGTATTTT.

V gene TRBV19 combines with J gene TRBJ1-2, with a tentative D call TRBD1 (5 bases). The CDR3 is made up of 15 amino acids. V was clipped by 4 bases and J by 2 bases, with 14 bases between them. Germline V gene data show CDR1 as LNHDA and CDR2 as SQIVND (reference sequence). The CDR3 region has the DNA TGTGCCAGTAGTAACCCTTCTGCAGGGAACTATGGCTACACCTTC. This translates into CASSNPSAGNYGYTF.

The CDR3 loop reads CASSLAAGGQETQYF. CDR3 DNA: TGTGCCAGCAGCTTGGCAGCGGGGGGGCAAGAGACCCAGTACTTC. The rearrangement uses TRBV11-2 and TRBJ2-5; TRBD2 matches 10 bases. J was trimmed by 2 bases and V by 3 bases; bases with no gene match: 3. The CDR3 consists of 15 residues. Germline V gene data show CDR1 as SGHAT and CDR2 as FQNNGV.

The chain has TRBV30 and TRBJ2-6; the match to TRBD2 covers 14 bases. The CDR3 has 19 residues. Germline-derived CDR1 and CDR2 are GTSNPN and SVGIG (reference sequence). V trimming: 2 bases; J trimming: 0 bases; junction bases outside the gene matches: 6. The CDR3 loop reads CAWSSGLAGARSGANVLTF. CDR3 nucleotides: TGTGCCTGGAGTTCGGGACTAGCGGGAGCTCGCTCTGGGGCCAACGTCCTGACTTTC.

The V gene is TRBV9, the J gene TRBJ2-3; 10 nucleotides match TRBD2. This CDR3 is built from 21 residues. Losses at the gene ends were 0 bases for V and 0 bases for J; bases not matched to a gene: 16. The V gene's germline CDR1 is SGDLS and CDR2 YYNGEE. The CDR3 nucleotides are TGTGCCAGCAGCGTAGACATGGCGGTGTTAGCGGGGGGTATTAGCACAGATACGCAGTATTTT. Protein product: CASSVDMAVLAGGISTDTQYF.

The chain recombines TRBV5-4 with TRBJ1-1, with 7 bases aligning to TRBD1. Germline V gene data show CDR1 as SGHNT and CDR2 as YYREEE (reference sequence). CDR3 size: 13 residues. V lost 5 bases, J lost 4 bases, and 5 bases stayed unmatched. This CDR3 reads CASSHDRATEAFF. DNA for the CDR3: TGTGCCAGCAGTCATGACAGGGCCACTGAAGCTTTCTTT.

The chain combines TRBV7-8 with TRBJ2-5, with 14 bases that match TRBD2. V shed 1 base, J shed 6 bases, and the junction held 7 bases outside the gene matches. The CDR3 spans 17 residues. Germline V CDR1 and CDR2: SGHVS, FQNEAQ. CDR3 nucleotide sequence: TGTGCCAGCAGCTTAGGACTAGCGGGGGGGCTTGGAAAGACCCAGTACTTC. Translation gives CASSLGLAGGLGKTQYF. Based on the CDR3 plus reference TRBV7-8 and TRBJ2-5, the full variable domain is GAGVSQSPRYKVAKRGQDVALRCDPISGHVSLFWYQQALGQGPEFLTYFQNEAQLDKSGLPSDRFFAERPEGSVSTLKIQRTQQEDSAVYLCASSLGLAGGLGKTQYFGPGTRLLVL.

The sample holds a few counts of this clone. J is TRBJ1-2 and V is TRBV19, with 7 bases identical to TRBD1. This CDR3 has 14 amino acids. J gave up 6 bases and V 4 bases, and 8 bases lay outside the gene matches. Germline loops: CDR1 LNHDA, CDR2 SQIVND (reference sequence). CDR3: CASSTDRALNGYTF. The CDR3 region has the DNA TGTGCCAGTAGTACAGACAGGGCACTTAATGGCTACACCTTC.